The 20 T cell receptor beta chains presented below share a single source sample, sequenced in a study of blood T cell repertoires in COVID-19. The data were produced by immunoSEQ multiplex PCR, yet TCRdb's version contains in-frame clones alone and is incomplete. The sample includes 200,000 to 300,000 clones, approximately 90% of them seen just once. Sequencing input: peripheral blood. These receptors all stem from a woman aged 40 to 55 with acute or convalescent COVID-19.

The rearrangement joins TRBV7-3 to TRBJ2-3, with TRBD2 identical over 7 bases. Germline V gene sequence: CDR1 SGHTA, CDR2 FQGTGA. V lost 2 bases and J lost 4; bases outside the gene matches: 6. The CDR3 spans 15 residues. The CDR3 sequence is CASSLFGAGADTQYF. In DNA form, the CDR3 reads TGTGCCAGCAGCTTATTTGGGGCGGGGGCAGATACGCAGTATTTT.

CDR3: CASRSGGAADTQYF. The CDR3 coding sequence is TGTGCCAGCAGAAGCGGGGGGGCCGCAGATACGCAGTATTTT. The chain has TRBV6-5 and TRBJ2-3; 10 positions agree with TRBD2. The junction had 4 bases not matched to a gene; V was cut back by 6 bases and J by 4 bases. Germline V lookup: CDR1 MNHEY, CDR2 SVGAGI. This CDR3 spans 14 amino acids.

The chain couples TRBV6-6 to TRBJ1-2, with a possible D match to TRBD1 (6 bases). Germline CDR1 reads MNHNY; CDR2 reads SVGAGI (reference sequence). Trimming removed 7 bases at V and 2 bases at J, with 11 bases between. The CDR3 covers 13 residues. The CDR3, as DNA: TGTGCCAGCACCCCTGACAGGAACTATGGCTACACCTTC. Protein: CASTPDRNYGYTF.

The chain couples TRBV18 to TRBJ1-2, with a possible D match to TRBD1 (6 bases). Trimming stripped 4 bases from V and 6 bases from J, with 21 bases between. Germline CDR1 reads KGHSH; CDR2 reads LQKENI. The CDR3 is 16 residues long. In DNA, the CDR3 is TGTGCCAGCTCACGTCTCACAGGGAACGTCGAGAATGGCTACACCTTC. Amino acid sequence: CASSRLTGNVENGYTF.

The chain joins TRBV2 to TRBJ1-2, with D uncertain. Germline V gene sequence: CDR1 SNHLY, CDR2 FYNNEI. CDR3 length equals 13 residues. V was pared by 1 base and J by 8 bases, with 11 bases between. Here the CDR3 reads CASSEGRIGGYTF. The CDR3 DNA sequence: TGTGCCAGCAGTGAAGGGCGGATCGGAGGCTACACCTTC.

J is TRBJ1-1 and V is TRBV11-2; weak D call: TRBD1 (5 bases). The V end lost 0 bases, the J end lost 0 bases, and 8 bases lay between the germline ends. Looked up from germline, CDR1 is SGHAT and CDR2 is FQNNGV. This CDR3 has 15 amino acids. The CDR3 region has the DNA TGTGCCAGCAGCTTAGATCCGACAGTGAACACTGAAGCTTTCTTT. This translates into CASSLDPTVNTEAFF.

The CDR3 spells CASSGQGLDTQYF. CDR3 DNA: TGTGCCAGCAGCGGTCAGGGGTTAGATACGCAGTATTTT. The chain recombines TRBV6-5 with TRBJ2-3, with D possibly matching TRBD1 (6 bases). The germline gives CDR1 MNHEY, CDR2 SVGAGI. CDR3 length equals 13 residues. Deletions cut 6 bases from V and 5 bases from J, with 12 bases between.

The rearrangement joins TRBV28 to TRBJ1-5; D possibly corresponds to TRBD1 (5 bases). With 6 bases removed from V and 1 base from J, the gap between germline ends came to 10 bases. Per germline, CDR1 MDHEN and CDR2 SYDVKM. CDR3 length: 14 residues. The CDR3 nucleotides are TGTGCCAGCAGAGCAGGGCGCAGCAATCAGCCCCAGCATTTT. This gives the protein CASRAGRSNQPQHF. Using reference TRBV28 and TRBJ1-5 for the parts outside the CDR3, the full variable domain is DVKVTQSSRYLVKRTGEKVFLECVQDMDHENMFWYRQDPGLGLRLIYFSYDVKMKEKGDIPEGYSVSREKKERFSLILESASTNQTSMYLCASRAGRSNQPQHFGDGTRLSIL.

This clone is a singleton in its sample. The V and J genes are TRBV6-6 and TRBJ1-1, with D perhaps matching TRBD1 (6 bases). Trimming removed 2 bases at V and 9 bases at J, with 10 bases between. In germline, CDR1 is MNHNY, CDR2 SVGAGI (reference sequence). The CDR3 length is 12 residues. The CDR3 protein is CASSYGGAQAFF. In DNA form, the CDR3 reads TGTGCCAGCAGTTACGGGGGGGCCCAAGCTTTCTTT.

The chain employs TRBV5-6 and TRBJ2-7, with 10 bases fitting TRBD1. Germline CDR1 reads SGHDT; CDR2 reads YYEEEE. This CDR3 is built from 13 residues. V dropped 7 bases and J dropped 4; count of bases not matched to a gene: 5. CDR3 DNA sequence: TGTGCCAGCGGGGACAGGGGATCTTACGAGCAGTACGTC. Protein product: CASGDRGSYEQYV.

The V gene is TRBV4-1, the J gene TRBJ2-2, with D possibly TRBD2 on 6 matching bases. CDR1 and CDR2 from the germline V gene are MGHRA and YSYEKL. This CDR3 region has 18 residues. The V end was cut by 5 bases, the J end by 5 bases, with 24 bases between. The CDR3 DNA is TGCGCCAGCAGCTCTCTCGGGACTCCTGGTCGGGTGACCGGGGAGCTGTTTTTT. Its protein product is CASSSLGTPGRVTGELFF.

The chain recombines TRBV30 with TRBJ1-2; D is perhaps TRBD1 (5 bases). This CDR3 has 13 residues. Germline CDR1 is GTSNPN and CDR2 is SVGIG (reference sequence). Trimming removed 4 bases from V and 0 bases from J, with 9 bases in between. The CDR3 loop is CAWKGQANYGYTF. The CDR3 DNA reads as TGTGCCTGGAAGGGGCAAGCTAACTATGGCTACACCTTC.

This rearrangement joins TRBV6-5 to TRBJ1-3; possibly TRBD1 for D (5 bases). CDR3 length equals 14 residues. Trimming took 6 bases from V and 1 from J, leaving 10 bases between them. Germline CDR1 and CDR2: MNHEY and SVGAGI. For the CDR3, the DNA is TGTGCCAGCAGCCCCGGGGGGTCTGGAAACACCATATATTTT. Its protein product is CASSPGGSGNTIYF.

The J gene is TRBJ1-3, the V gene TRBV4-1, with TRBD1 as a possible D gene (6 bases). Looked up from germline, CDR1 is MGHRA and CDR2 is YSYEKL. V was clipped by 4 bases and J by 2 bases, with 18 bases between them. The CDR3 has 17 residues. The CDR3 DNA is TGCGCCAGCAGCCCCCCTCAGGGAGGGGGAGCTGGAAACACCATATATTTT. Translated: CASSPPQGGGAGNTIYF.

CDR3 region: CASSELGRLYGYTF. CDR3 coding DNA: TGTGCCAGCAGTGAGCTGGGGCGGCTATATGGCTACACCTTC. The chain is built from TRBV6-1 and TRBJ1-2; possible D gene TRBD1, 5 bases. The germline V gene has CDR1 MNHNS and CDR2 SASEGT. The CDR3 has 14 amino acids. Trimming took 3 bases from V and 5 from J, leaving 13 bases between them.

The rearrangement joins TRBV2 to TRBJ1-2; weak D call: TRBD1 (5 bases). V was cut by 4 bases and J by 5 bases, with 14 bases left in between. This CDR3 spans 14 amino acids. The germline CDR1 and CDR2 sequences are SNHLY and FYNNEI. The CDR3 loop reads CASSAGGPKYGYTF. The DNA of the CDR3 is TGTGCCAGCAGTGCGGGGGGACCGAAGTATGGCTACACCTTC. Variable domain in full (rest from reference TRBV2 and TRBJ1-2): EPEVTQTPSHQVTQMGQEVILRCVPISNHLYFYWYRQILGQKVEFLVSFYNNEISEKSEIFDDQFSVERPDGSNFTLKIRSTKLEDSAMYFCASSAGGPKYGYTFGSGTRLTVV.

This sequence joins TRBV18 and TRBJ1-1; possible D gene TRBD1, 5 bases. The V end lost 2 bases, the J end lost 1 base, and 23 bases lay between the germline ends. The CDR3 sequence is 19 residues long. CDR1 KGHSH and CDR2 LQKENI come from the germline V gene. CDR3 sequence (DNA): TGTGCCAGCTCACCATTTGGACAACCTACTCTCGGGGGGAACACTGAAGCTTTCTTT. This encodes CASSPFGQPTLGGNTEAFF.

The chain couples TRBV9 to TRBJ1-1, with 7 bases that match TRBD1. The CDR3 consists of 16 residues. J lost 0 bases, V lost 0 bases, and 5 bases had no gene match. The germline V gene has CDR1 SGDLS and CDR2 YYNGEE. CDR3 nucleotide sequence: TGTGCCAGCAGCGTAGGATGGGACAGCATGAACACTGAAGCTTTCTTT. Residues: CASSVGWDSMNTEAFF.

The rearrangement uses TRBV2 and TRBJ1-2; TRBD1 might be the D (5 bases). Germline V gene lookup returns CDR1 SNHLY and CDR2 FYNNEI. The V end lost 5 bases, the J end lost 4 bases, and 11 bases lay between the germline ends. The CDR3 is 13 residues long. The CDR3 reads CASSTGPVYGYTF. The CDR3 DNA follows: TGTGCCAGCAGTACAGGACCCGTCTATGGCTACACCTTC. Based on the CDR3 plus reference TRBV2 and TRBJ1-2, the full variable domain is EPEVTQTPSHQVTQMGQEVILRCVPISNHLYFYWYRQILGQKVEFLVSFYNNEISEKSEIFDDQFSVERPDGSNFTLKIRSTKLEDSAMYFCASSTGPVYGYTFGSGTRLTVV.

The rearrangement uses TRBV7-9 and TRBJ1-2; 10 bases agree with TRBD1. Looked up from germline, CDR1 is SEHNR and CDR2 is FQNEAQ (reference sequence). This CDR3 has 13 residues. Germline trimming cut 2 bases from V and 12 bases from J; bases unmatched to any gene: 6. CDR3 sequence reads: CASSLNEGQGNTF. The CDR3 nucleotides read TGTGCCAGCAGCTTAAACGAGGGACAGGGGAACACCTTC.